This TCR beta chain emerged from a study of T cells in Graves' hyperthyroidism and ophthalmopathy. Study observations and caveats: Classification by a 13 V-J model distinguished ophthalmopathy from stable hyperthyroidism. Appearing also in blood were most of the thyroid clonotypes expanded above 0.001.

TCR beta CDR3 region amplification was performed from RNA transcripts. During a first-round RT-PCR of the TCR CDR3, the HTBI primer set was used. TCRdb processed the multiplex PCR reads anew with MiXCR; each CDR3 protein has one entry. The sample yields around 300,000 distinct CDR3 sequences, about 14% seen once. This clonotype was recorded at least ten times. What it binds is unknown. Diagnostic decisions used clinical symptoms, serum thyroxine and TRAb, thyroid ultrasound and orbital computed tomography. The germline gives CDR1 SGHAT, CDR2 FQNNGV. Trimming pared 5 bases from V and 2 bases from J, leaving 19 bases between. This CDR3 region has 16 residues.

The chain links TRBV11-2 to TRBJ2-7, with D possibly matching TRBD2 (5 bases). The sample comprised blood. This TCR derives from a woman under 40 with Graves' hyperthyroidism that later progressed to Graves' ophthalmopathy. The CDR3 is CASSPAELTGTYEQYF. As DNA, the CDR3 is TGTGCCAGCAGCCCCGCCGAGCTGACGGGAACCTACGAGCAGTACTTC.